The present T cell receptor beta chain was sequenced within a study of T cell clonotyping in hematopoietic cell transplantation. Study results and limitations: Graft donor and pretransplant recipient Inverse Simpson Index values predicted broader posttransplant TCR diversity.

This table comes from immunoSEQ multiplex PCR, and its TCRdb copy is limited to in-frame clones, with some not included. The sample includes roughly 18,000 clones, roughly 88% of them seen just once. A remark on this clone: Its antigen is still unknown.

Time point here: recipient sample about 28 days before transplant, after cytoreduction. Recipient blood drawn about 28 days pretransplant and days 30, 100, 180 after. This CDR3 is 16 amino acids long. Trimming stripped 1 base from V and 3 bases from J, with 16 bases between. Germline V lookup: CDR1 SEHNR, CDR2 FQNEAQ (reference sequence). The specimen comprised peripheral blood mononuclear cells, sampled before stem cell transplant. The clonotype originates from a man aged 45 to 65 with acute myeloid leukemia. Some clones in this sample may be carry-over from other donors' samples. The genes are TRBV7-9 and TRBJ2-7, with D unclear. CDR3 loop: CASSLGVLGPNYEQYF. CDR3 sequence (DNA): TGTGCCAGCAGCTTAGGGGTCCTAGGGCCCAACTACGAGCAGTACTTC.